This TCR beta chain is from a study of T cell changes during pregnancy in multiple sclerosis. This CDR3 region has 17 residues. The V gene's germline CDR1 is WNHNN and CDR2 SYGVQD (reference sequence). Trimming cost V 0 bases and J 0 bases, with 14 bases left between them. Some clones are missing from TCRdb's copy, which holds only in-frame ones; the method was immunoSEQ multiplex PCR. The sample comprises around 95,000 clones, around 92% of which are singletons, and just under 2% rests with the top ten. This sequence originates from a female donor with multiple sclerosis, enrolled in a pregnancy study. V and J are TRBV10-1 and TRBJ1-1, with D perhaps matching TRBD1 (5 bases). The sequencing here drew on peripheral blood, taken after pregnancy. CDR3 sequence: CASSESLEGSMNTEAFF. For the CDR3, the DNA is TGCGCCAGCAGTGAGTCGTTGGAGGGGAGCATGAACACTGAAGCTTTCTTT.